This TCR beta chain was recorded in a study of CD8 T cells in Susac syndrome. Only one count was recorded for this clonotype. CD8+ and CD4+ T cells from blood underwent TCR beta sequencing, which was carried out in a high-throughput format. cDNA came from roughly 0.5 to 1 ug RNA primed by random hexamers. TCRdb passed the immunoSEQ multiplex PCR reads through MiXCR, listing each CDR3 protein once. The sample gives about 130,000 distinct CDR3 sequences, approximately 94% of which show up once; 0.095% to 0.15% is in the top ten. The CDR3 extends over 15 amino acids. V shed 8 bases, J shed 8 bases, and the junction held 14 bases outside the gene matches. CDR1 MDHEN and CDR2 SYDVKM come from the germline V gene.

The sample taken for sequencing was CD4+ T cells from PBMCs. V and J are TRBV28 and TRBJ2-1, with 8 bases that match TRBD2. The origin of this receptor is a human donor with multiple sclerosis. CDR3 residues: CASLSGAGGRYEQFF. CDR3 nucleotides: TGTGCCAGCCTTTCGGGGGCGGGAGGCCGCTATGAGCAGTTCTTC.